This T cell receptor beta chain appears in the sequencing data of a study of OX40 agonist ivuxolimab in advanced cancers. Whole-study context: With a range of roughly 20 to 80, age averaged approximately 54 years, and approximately 83% were male. Findings of the study overall: CD8+ T cells showed, on average, more clonal expansion than CD4+ cells.

Profiling relied on immunoSEQ multiplex PCR, and the TCRdb table lists in-frame clones only, not all of them. The profile shows around 63,000 clones, 80% to 90% of them singletons. Blood was sampled at baseline, cycle 4 day 1, and cycle 7 day 1. Notes on this clone: No antigen is known for it.

This specimen was CD4+ or CD8+ T cells sorted from blood, taken in a trial of the OX40 agonist ivuxolimab. The origin of this receptor is an adult with an advanced solid tumor such as melanoma, head and neck, liver or kidney cancer.

The CDR3 is CASSAPGTAFSGANVLTF. In nucleotides, the CDR3 is TGCGCCAGCAGTGCACCTGGGACAGCCTTCTCTGGGGCCAACGTCCTGACTTTC. The chain joins TRBV10-1 to TRBJ2-6; 7 bases map to TRBD1. Trimming cost V 4 bases and J 0 bases; bases outside gene matches: 9. Germline V lookup: CDR1 WNHNN, CDR2 SYGVQD (reference sequence). The CDR3 sequence is 18 residues long.